This T cell receptor (beta chain) was identified in a study of regulatory T cells in long-lasting Graves disease (dated by TCRdb to the early 2020s). A note on the overall study: Patients with newly diagnosed Graves' disease had been on antithyroid drugs for under 3 months. A total of 33 samples underwent TCR sequencing, from about 13 patients with persistent Graves' disease and around 20 patients with newly diagnosed Graves' disease. The study was conducted in China and was registered as a clinical trial. Peripheral blood TCR sequencing and RNA sequencing compared persistent Graves' disease patients with newly diagnosed Graves' disease patients. Study-level results and caveats: Because the primary lesion, thyroid tissue, could not be accessed, the study looked at peripheral blood alone. Persistent disease showed preferential use of TRBV28, TRBJ1-2 and TRBJ2-5, whereas newly diagnosed disease favored TRBV20-1 and TRBJ2-1. Lower TCR Shannon entropy and fewer highly expanded clones were observed in persistent Graves' disease patients than in newly diagnosed patients, which suggested clonal expansion. The authors acknowledged the small sample size as a limitation that may reduce accuracy. Sequencing and analysis were limited to the TCR beta chain. Persistent patients shared more public clonotypes among themselves (roughly 2,700) than newly diagnosed patients did (approximately 970).

This clonotype was observed once. Its target antigen remains unknown. No base quality values were provided; no much bigger clone lies one nucleotide off. One read alone provides weak support. The receptor library was made with multiplex PCR. These reads were obtained on an Illumina HiSeq 4000. iRepertoire HTBI primers and Arm-PCR amplification of CDR3 regions were used to construct TCR beta libraries. PCR products were gel purified before sequencing. For the original study's pipeline: Gene usage analysis of CDR3 amino acid clonotypes relied on the 55 to 80 TRBV and 15 or so TRBJ segments identified across samples. COPE and FqMerger were used to merge the filtered high-quality paired reads into contigs. BLAST was used to align contigs to the IMGT TRBV, TRBD and TRBJ reference genes, and CDR3 was defined following IMGT. Highly expanded clones were defined as clonotypes with a frequency above 0.1%. Repertoire diversity was measured by Shannon entropy, and V-J evenness by the Gini coefficient. Clonotypes shared by more than one individual were considered public. TCRdb handled the public reads itself, with Q25 trimming in fastp and clone calling in MiXCR, and kept productive beta chains. Rows are combined by CDR3 protein, so each entry shows the most common genes and DNA. TCRdb assigned the V and J calls; the authors' analysis was not used. The sample records 200,000 to 250,000 distinct CDR3 sequences, approximately 18% of which are singletons. About an eighth of the sample is held by the ten biggest clonotypes.

CDR1 and CDR2 are drawn from the germline V gene: SGHDT, YYEEEE. Trimming accounts for 4 bases at V and 1 base at J, while the number of junction bases matched to no gene is 18. The CDR3 holds 19 amino acids from the cysteine to the phenylalanine. The sequence is cut down to CDR3 DNA, 57 bases in frame from base 1. The time point label corresponds to: newly diagnosed GD, antithyroid drugs for less than 3 months. RNA was extracted from PBMCs in TRIzol for both TCR sequencing and RNA sequencing. Graves' disease was diagnosed according to American Thyroid Association guidelines. Patients for the study were recruited at an endocrinology department in Xi'an, China. Each patient gave 8.5 to 9.5 milliliters of peripheral blood, collected in an EDTA anticoagulant tube. PBMCs were isolated by Ficoll Paque Plus density gradient separation without further T cell sorting. An Agilent 2100 Bioanalyzer and agarose gel were used to check RNA quality, while a NanoDrop 2000 measured RNA concentration.

In addition, the sample was reused for a study of T cells in Graves' hyperthyroidism and ophthalmopathy. The second study also describes: Stable Graves' hyperthyroidism was defined as no progression to ophthalmopathy during 18 months of follow-up. Hyperthyroidism patients were newly diagnosed, had a disease duration of under 2 months, and were aged 18 to 65 years. Any patient with an uncontrolled infection, another autoimmune disease, pregnancy or lactation was excluded. Diagnoses relied on clinical symptoms, serum thyroxine and TRAb, thyroid ultrasound and orbital computed tomography. The first round of RT-PCR for the TCR CDR3 was performed with the HTBI primer set and the Qiagen OneStep RT-PCR kit. Blood samples also contained most of the expanded thyroid clonotypes (frequency above 0.001), which suggests that blood repertoires may reflect thyroid immune responses. A 13 V-J signature model separated ophthalmopathy from stable hyperthyroidism, with roughly 88% sensitivity and 81.08% specificity in cross-validation and 80%/75% in testing. In validation, the model predicted progression to ophthalmopathy a median of around 6.5 months before onset, with over 55% sensitivity and roughly 79% specificity. To identify distinguishing TCR V-J signatures, a discovery cohort of some 99 patients was used, comprising 40 to 45 with Graves' ophthalmopathy and around 60 with stable Graves' hyperthyroidism. Whether ophthalmopathy could be predicted prospectively was tested in an independent validation cohort made up of under 20 hyperthyroidism patients plus 17 patients who later progressed to ophthalmopathy. The 100 or so discovery patients were randomly split 7:3 into training and test sets. In roughly six Graves' hyperthyroidism patients, the study also compared T-cell repertoires from thyroid tissue with T-cell repertoires from blood. Once sampling was done, hyperthyroidism patients were given methimazole at a starting dose of 30 mg daily, whereas ophthalmopathy patients were given high-dose intravenous methylprednisolone. The libraries were constructed in a second round of multiplex PCR and then size-selected and purified. Sequencing of the libraries was done on an Illumina HiSeq2000 using paired-end 100 bp reads. SOAPnuke was used to process the raw data, throwing out any read that contained adapters or uncalled bases, had a mean Phred below 15, or lacked an exact constant-primer or identifier match. COPE v1.2.5 was used to merge the high-quality paired reads, and each unique nucleotide sequence was defined as a clonotype. Clonotypes were aligned to IMGT TRBV, TRBD and TRBJ reference segments using MiTCR v1.1. Only V-J combinations with frequency above 0.0001, covering about 99% of repertoires, were analysed. A TCS score was defined as the ratio between F50 (clonal expansion) and ExV (chaos), using BLOSUM62-based TCRdist between CDR3 peptides within each V-J. Welch's t-statistics and random forest reduced around 520 V-J features to fewer than 15, which were used in a naive Bayes classifier (R e1071). Sample size was not statistically predetermined, and investigators were not blinded to group allocation. The paper reports TCR Vbeta CDR3 sequencing of approximately 140 peripheral blood samples: around 41 ophthalmopathy, about 75 hyperthyroidism and around 17 progressor patients.

The rearranged segments are TRBV5-6 and TRBJ1-1, with TRBD1 identical over 8 junction bases. The sequence derives from a woman aged 25-40 years with Graves disease. Donor details come from another sample of the same person, matched by shared clones. The specimen was peripheral blood mononuclear cells (PBMCs), collected at new diagnosis, from a patient treated with antithyroid drugs. This receptor has the CDR3 CASSRLGFRDRRTNTEAFF. The bases read TGTGCCAGCAGCCGCTTGGGATTTAGGGACAGGAGGACGAACACTGAAGCTTTCTTT.